This passage covers 17 T cell receptor beta chains from one sample sequenced in a study of patients and donors after allogeneic stem cell transplantation. Via MiXCR, TCRdb re-called the RT-PCR reads, giving one row per CDR3 protein. In the table there are about 400,000 distinct CDR3 sequences, roughly 16% of which are singletons. Sample: blood, either unsorted or a sorted T cell fraction (not recorded which). These TCRs come from a human donor who was either an allogeneic HSCT recipient or a stem cell or donor lymphocyte infusion donor (not recorded which). It is not recorded whose cells these are; they may come from a transplant donor.

J is TRBJ2-7 and V is TRBV18; no clear D gene. This CDR3 spans 13 amino acids. Between the trimmed V and J ends, which lost 5 bases and 3 bases, there was a span of 11 bases. Germline CDR1 and CDR2: KGHSH and LQKENI. CDR3 region: CASSILPDYEQYF. CDR3 bases: TGTGCCAGCTCAATCCTACCAGACTACGAGCAGTACTTC.

This clonotype has only a few counts. The chain uses TRBV5-1 and TRBJ2-5; the match to TRBD2 covers 11 bases. This CDR3 comprises 17 residues. Per germline, CDR1 SGHRS and CDR2 YFSETQ. V dropped 0 bases and J dropped 4; count of bases not matched to a gene: 8. CDR3: CASSLEVAGGPGETQYF. The CDR3 nucleotides are TGCGCCAGCAGCTTGGAAGTAGCGGGAGGGCCAGGAGAGACCCAGTACTTC. Combining the CDR3 with reference TRBV5-1 and TRBJ2-5 gives the whole variable domain KAGVTQTPRYLIKTRGQQVTLSCSPISGHRSVSWYQQTPGQGLQFLFEYFSETQRNKGNFPGRFSGRQFSNSRSEMNVSTLELGDSALYLCASSLEVAGGPGETQYFGPGTRLLVL.

In its sample, this clonotype was seen a few times. This sequence joins TRBV12-3 or TRBV12-4 and TRBJ2-1; the match to TRBD2 covers 8 bases. After removal of 2 bases from V and 8 bases from J, the junction contained 17 bases not matched to a gene. The CDR3 sequence is 18 residues long. The CDR3 protein is CASSLIPLRAGGPDEQFF. The CDR3 DNA sequence: TGTGCCAGCAGTTTAATCCCCCTCAGGGCGGGAGGCCCAGATGAGCAGTTCTTC.

The chain has TRBV20-1 and TRBJ2-5, with a possible D match to TRBD1 (6 bases). CDR3 size: 13 residues. Germline lookup yields CDR1 DFQATT and CDR2 SNEGSKA (reference sequence). Trimming took 1 base from V and 5 from J, leaving 11 bases between them. The DNA for the CDR3 is TGCAGTGCTAGAGTGGGGGCTCCGGAGACCCAGTACTTC. Its protein is CSARVGAPETQYF.

This clonotype was found many times. The chain recombines TRBV24-1 with TRBJ1-1, with 9 bases that match TRBD1. The CDR3 runs 13 residues. Losses at the gene ends were 7 bases for V and 1 base for J; bases not matched to a gene: 0. Germline V gives CDR1 KGHDR, CDR2 SFDVKD. The CDR3 sequence is CATRGQGNTEAFF. In DNA form, the CDR3 reads TGTGCCACCAGGGGACAGGGGAACACTGAAGCTTTCTTT.

V is TRBV9 and J is TRBJ2-1; D call uncertain. CDR1 and CDR2 (germline): SGDLS, YYNGEE. The CDR3 length is 13 residues. The V gene lost 0 bases and the J gene lost 6 bases, with 7 bases spanning the gap. The CDR3 coding sequence is TGTGCCAGCAGCGTAGTCCCGGGCAATGAGCAGTTCTTC. Translating gives CASSVVPGNEQFF.

This clonotype has only a few counts. V and J are TRBV24-1 and TRBJ2-7, with 9 positions matching TRBD1. This CDR3 contains 14 residues. The J segment lost 7 bases and the V segment lost 4 bases, leaving 7 bases of the junction unmatched. From germline, CDR1 is KGHDR and CDR2 SFDVKD. CDR3 residues: CATSEATGGREQYF. Here the CDR3 DNA reads TGTGCCACCAGTGAGGCGACAGGGGGTCGAGAGCAGTACTTC.

J is TRBJ2-7 and V is TRBV20-1; 7 nucleotides line up with TRBD2. Germline assignment: CDR1 DFQATT and CDR2 SNEGSKA (reference sequence). The CDR3 extends over 14 amino acids. Trimming took 4 bases from V and 0 from J; bases not matched to a gene: 6. CDR3 nucleotides: TGCAGTGCTAAGCGTAGCGGGTCCTCCTACGAGCAGTACTTC. Its protein is CSAKRSGSSYEQYF.

At least ten counts were recorded for this clonotype. The chain combines TRBV7-2 with TRBJ2-2; 9 nucleotides agree with TRBD1. From germline, CDR1 is SGHTA and CDR2 FQGNSA. The junction had 5 bases not matched to a gene; V was cut back by 2 bases and J by 7 bases. The CDR3 is made up of 15 amino acids. CDR3 loop: CASSLNRGRVGELFF. The CDR3 DNA sequence: TGTGCCAGCAGCTTAAACAGGGGGCGCGTCGGGGAGCTGTTTTTT.

V gene TRBV5-1 combines with J gene TRBJ2-7; TRBD1 matches at 7 bases. V gave up 5 bases and J gave up 2 bases; unmatched junction bases: 4. CDR3 length: 13 residues. CDR1 is SGHRS, CDR2 YFSETQ, per germline. In DNA form, the CDR3 reads TGCGCCAGCAGGAAGGACAGGCCCTACGAGCAGTACTTC. It encodes CASRKDRPYEQYF. The variable domain in full, completed from reference TRBV5-1 and TRBJ2-7, reads KAGVTQTPRYLIKTRGQQVTLSCSPISGHRSVSWYQQTPGQGLQFLFEYFSETQRNKGNFPGRFSGRQFSNSRSEMNVSTLELGDSALYLCASRKDRPYEQYFGPGTRLTVT.

V gene TRBV27 combines with J gene TRBJ2-6; 7 positions match TRBD1. J lost 5 bases, V lost 2 bases, and 9 bases had no gene match. The CDR3 runs to 17 residues. The germline V gene has CDR1 MNHEY and CDR2 SMNVEV (reference sequence). CDR3 bases: TGTGCCAGCAGTTTAACTCCCTACAGGGGCTGGGCCAACGTCCTGACTTTC. Translated, it gives CASSLTPYRGWANVLTF.

In this sample, this clonotype turned up many times. This rearrangement joins TRBV20-1 to TRBJ2-3; D is ambiguous. The CDR3 loop spans 13 amino acids. CDR1 is DFQATT and CDR2 is SNEGSKA in the germline V gene (reference sequence). V dropped 4 bases and J dropped 6 bases, with 14 bases sitting between them. CDR3 DNA: TGCAGTGCTATCTCCTACTCGAGGGATACGCAGTATTTT. Amino acids: CSAISYSRDTQYF.

The chain combines TRBV6-5 with TRBJ1-1; no firm D call. CDR3 length: 11 residues. Trimming stripped 6 bases from V and 8 bases from J, with 10 bases between. Looked up from germline, CDR1 is MNHEY and CDR2 is SVGAGI. CDR3 in amino acids: CASRYRQEAFF. The CDR3 nucleotides are TGTGCCAGCAGGTACAGACAAGAAGCTTTCTTT.

This chain connects TRBV12-3 or TRBV12-4 to TRBJ1-1; a weak D match, TRBD1 (5 bases). This CDR3 contains 13 residues. The V and J ends lost 6 bases and 4 bases respectively, with 12 bases between them. CDR3 residues: CASSNQGGTEAFF. The CDR3 bases are TGTGCCAGCAGCAACCAGGGCGGCACTGAAGCTTTCTTT.

The chain recombines TRBV29-1 with TRBJ2-1; 9 positions agree with TRBD2. Trimming removed 0 bases from V and 4 bases from J; junction bases left unmatched: 7. CDR1 is SQVTM and CDR2 is ANQGSEA in the germline V gene. This CDR3 comprises 16 residues. For the CDR3, the DNA is TGCAGCGTTGAAGAAGATCTAGCGGGACGTTACAATGAGCAGTTCTTC. It specifies CSVEEDLAGRYNEQFF.

The chain employs TRBV7-9 and TRBJ1-1, with 10 bases aligning to TRBD1. Germline CDR1 and CDR2: SEHNR and FQNEAQ (reference sequence). The V and J ends lost 4 bases and 5 bases, in that order; junction bases with no gene match: 7. The length of the CDR3 is 15 residues. CDR3: CASSSTDRGHTEAFF. Written as DNA, the CDR3 is TGTGCCAGCAGCTCGACTGACAGGGGGCATACTGAAGCTTTCTTT. Complete variable domain (other parts from reference TRBV7-9 and TRBJ1-1): DTGVSQNPRHKITKRGQNVTFRCDPISEHNRLYWYRQTLGQGPEFLTYFQNEAQLEKSRLLSDRFSAERPKGSFSTLEIQRTEQGDSAMYLCASSSTDRGHTEAFFGQGTRLTVV.

This clonotype was counted a single time. The J gene is TRBJ2-3, the V gene TRBV20-1; 12 positions match TRBD2. The V and J ends lost 6 bases and 3 bases, in that order; junction bases with no gene match: 13. This CDR3 has 17 residues. Looked up from germline, CDR1 is DFQATT and CDR2 is SNEGSKA (reference sequence). The CDR3 spells CSAESGTSGGSTDTQYF. CDR3 sequence (DNA): TGCAGTGCCGAGTCGGGTACTAGCGGGGGGAGTACAGATACGCAGTATTTT.